One T cell receptor beta chain is described in this entry. As yet, its antigen is unknown. The data derive from a study of identical twins. Study-wide results and limits: Twin pairs' shared out-of-frame alpha sequences were enriched in low generation probability. The more abundant beta clonotypes in cord blood had fewer insertions, and memory repertoires did not show this. Conclusions leaned on cross-sectional statistical analysis and did not track the same donors over time. Analyses of zero insertions could, in part, be confounded by invariant MAIT and iNKT cells.

The CDR3 length is 16 residues. TCRdb recomputed calls from the 5' RACE reads with MiXCR, one row per CDR3 protein. The table lists 1,800,000 or so distinct CDR3 sequences, about 31% of them singletons. This TCR was sampled from a newborn girl in good health. What was sequenced was cord blood. The V gene is TRBV12-3 or TRBV12-4, the J gene TRBJ2-1; tentative D call: TRBD1 (6 bases). TRBJ2-7 matches the DNA end more closely, so the J call is doubtful. The CDR3 nucleotides are TGTGCCAGCAGTTACAGGGTTCCGAGCTCCTACAATGAGCAGTACTTC. The encoded protein is CASSYRVPSSYNEQYF.